Each of the 7 T cell receptor beta chains below was sequenced from the same sample in a study of identical twins. TCRdb fed the 5' RACE reads into MiXCR, producing one record per CDR3 protein. This sample has 1.5 million to 2 million distinct CDR3 sequences, with 25% to 35% found just once. The sequencing input was cord blood. These receptors were obtained from a newborn girl in good health.

This clonotype was recorded a few times. The V call is TRBV20-1, the J call TRBJ1-2; 7 bases line up with TRBD1. The CDR3 consists of 14 residues. With 5 bases clipped from V and 7 bases from J, the junction kept 13 bases outside the gene matches. CDR1 is DFQATT and CDR2 is SNEGSKA in the germline V gene (reference sequence). In DNA, the CDR3 is TGCAGTGCTCGCCCAGGGGGAGCAAAGGGTGGCTACACCTTC. Its protein is CSARPGGAKGGYTF.

V gene TRBV7-2 combines with J gene TRBJ1-4, with TRBD1 matching over 8 bases. The CDR3 totals 15 residues. The V gene end was trimmed by 3 bases and the J gene end by 5 bases; junction bases not matched to a gene: 5. Per the germline V gene, CDR1 is SGHTA and CDR2 is FQGNSA. DNA of the CDR3: TGTGCCAGCAGCTTGACAGGGGTCGCGAATGAAAAACTGTTTTTT. Translating gives CASSLTGVANEKLFF.

In this sample, this clonotype turned up a few times. The rearrangement uses TRBV7-2 and TRBJ2-1; 14 nucleotides agree with TRBD2. The length of the CDR3 is 19 residues. After removal of 5 bases from V and 0 bases from J, the junction contained 9 bases not matched to a gene. Germline CDR1 and CDR2: SGHTA and FQGNSA. The CDR3 sequence: CASSTPGLAGVTSYNEQFF. CDR3 DNA sequence: TGTGCCAGCAGCACCCCGGGACTAGCGGGAGTTACCTCCTACAATGAGCAGTTCTTC.

This rearrangement joins TRBV4-1 to TRBJ2-3; TRBD2 matches at 9 bases. Germline assignment: CDR1 MGHRA and CDR2 YSYEKL. V trimming: 1 base; J trimming: 0 bases; junction bases outside the gene matches: 11. The CDR3 contains 19 residues. Here the CDR3 reads CASSQGASGVLTSTDTQYF. The CDR3, as DNA: TGCGCCAGCAGCCAAGGGGCTAGCGGGGTTCTGACTAGCACAGATACGCAGTATTTT.

This chain joins TRBV30 and TRBJ2-1; TRBD2 agrees at 9 bases. The CDR3 has 15 residues. Germline V lookup: CDR1 GTSNPN, CDR2 SVGIG (reference sequence). The V segment lost 3 bases and the J segment 8 bases; nucleotides outside the gene matches: 11. The CDR3 nucleotides are TGTGCCTGGAGCGCCGGTGTTAGCGGGGGCGATGAGCAGTTCTTC. Translation: CAWSAGVSGGDEQFF.

The chain has TRBV5-1 and TRBJ2-3; 11 positions match TRBD2. With 4 bases clipped from V and 4 bases from J, the junction kept 2 bases outside the gene matches. Germline CDR1 SGHRS, CDR2 YFSETQ. The CDR3 has 14 residues. The CDR3 reads CASSPSGRPDTQYF. The CDR3 DNA sequence: TGCGCCAGCAGCCCTAGCGGGAGGCCAGATACGCAGTATTTT.

The chain combines TRBV5-1 with TRBJ1-5; 7 bases line up with TRBD1. V lost 0 bases and J lost 2; bases outside the gene matches: 8. This CDR3 region has 17 residues. Germline V gene sequence: CDR1 SGHRS, CDR2 YFSETQ. The CDR3 DNA reads as TGCGCCAGCAGCTTGGGACTTAGACAGGGTGGCAATCAGCCCCAGCATTTT. It translates to CASSLGLRQGGNQPQHF.